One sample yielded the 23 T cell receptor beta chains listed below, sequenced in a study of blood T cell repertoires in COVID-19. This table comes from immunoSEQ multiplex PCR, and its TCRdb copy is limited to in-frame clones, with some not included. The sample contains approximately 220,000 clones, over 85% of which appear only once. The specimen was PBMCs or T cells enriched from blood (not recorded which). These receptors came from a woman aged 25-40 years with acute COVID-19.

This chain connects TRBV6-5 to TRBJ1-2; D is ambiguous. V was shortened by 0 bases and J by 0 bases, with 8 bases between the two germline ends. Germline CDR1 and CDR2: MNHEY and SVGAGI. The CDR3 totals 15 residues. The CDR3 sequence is CASSYSAVANYGYTF. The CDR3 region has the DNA TGTGCCAGCAGTTACTCGGCGGTAGCTAACTATGGCTACACCTTC.

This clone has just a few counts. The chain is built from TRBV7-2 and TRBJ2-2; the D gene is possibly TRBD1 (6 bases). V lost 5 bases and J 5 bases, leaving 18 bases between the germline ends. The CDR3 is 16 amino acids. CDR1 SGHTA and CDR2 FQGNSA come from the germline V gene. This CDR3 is CASSPPQGRSTGELFF. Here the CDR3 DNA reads TGTGCCAGCAGCCCCCCGCAGGGGCGGTCGACCGGGGAGCTGTTTTTT.

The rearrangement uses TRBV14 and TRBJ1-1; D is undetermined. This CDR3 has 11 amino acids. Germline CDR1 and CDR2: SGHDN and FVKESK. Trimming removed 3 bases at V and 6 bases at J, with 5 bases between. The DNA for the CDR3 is TGTGCCAGCAGCCAGCGGGCTGAAGCTTTCTTT. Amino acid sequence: CASSQRAEAFF.

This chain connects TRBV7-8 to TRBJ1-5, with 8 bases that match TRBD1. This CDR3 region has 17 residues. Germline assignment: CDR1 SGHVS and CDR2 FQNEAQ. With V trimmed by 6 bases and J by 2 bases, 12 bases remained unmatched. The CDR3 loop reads CASRKGGQAKGNQPQHF. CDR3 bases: TGTGCCAGCAGGAAAGGGGGACAGGCGAAGGGCAATCAGCCCCAGCATTTT.

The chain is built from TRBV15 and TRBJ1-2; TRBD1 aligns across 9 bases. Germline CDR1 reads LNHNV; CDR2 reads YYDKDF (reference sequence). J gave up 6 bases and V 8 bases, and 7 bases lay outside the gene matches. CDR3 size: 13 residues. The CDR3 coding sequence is TGTGCCACCGGAAGGGACAGGGAAAATGGCTACACCTTC. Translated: CATGRDRENGYTF.

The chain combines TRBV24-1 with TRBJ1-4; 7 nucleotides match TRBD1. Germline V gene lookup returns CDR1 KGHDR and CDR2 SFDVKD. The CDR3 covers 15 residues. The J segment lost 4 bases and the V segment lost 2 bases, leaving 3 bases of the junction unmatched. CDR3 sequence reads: CATSDSTGHNEKLFF. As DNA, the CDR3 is TGTGCCACCAGTGATTCGACAGGGCATAATGAAAAACTGTTTTTT.

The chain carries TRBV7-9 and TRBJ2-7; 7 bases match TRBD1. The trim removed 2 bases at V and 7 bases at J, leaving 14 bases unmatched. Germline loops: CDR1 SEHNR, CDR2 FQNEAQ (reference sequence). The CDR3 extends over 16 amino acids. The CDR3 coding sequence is TGTGCCAGCAGCTTATGGTTTTCGACAGGGAGTCTGGAGCAGTACTTC. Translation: CASSLWFSTGSLEQYF.

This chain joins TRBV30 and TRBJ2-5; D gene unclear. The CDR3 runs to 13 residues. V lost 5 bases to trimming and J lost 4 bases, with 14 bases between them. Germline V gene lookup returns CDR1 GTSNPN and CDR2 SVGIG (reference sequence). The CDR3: CAWALGFGETQYF. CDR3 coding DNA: TGTGCCTGGGCGCTAGGCTTTGGAGAGACCCAGTACTTC.

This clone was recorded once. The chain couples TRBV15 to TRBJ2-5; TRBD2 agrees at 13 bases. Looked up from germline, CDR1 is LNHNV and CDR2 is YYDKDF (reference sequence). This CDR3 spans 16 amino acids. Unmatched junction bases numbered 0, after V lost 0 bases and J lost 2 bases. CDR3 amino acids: CATSRETSGGQETQYF. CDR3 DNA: TGTGCCACCAGCAGAGAGACTAGCGGGGGGCAAGAGACCCAGTACTTC.

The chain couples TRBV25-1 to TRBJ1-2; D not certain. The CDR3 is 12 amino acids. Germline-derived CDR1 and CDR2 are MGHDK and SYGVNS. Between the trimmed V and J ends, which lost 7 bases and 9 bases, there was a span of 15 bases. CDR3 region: CASTEGGPRYTF. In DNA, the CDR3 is TGTGCCAGCACCGAAGGCGGCCCACGCTACACCTTC.

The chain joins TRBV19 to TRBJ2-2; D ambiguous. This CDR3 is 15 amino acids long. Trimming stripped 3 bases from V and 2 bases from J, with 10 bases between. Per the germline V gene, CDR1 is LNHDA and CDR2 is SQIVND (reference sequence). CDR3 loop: CASSIVQPNTGELFF. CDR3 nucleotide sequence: TGTGCCAGTAGTATTGTACAGCCTAACACCGGGGAGCTGTTTTTT.

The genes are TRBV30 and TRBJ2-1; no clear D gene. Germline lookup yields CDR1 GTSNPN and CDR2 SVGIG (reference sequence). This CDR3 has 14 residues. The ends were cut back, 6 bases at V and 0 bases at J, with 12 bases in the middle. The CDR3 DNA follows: TGTGCCTGTCGGCAGGATAGCTCCTACAATGAGCAGTTCTTC. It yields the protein CACRQDSSYNEQFF.

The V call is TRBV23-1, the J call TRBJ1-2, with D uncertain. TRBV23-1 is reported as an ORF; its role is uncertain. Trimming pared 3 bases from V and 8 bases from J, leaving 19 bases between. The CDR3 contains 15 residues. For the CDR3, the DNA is TGCGCCAGCAGTCACCCAAGCCAGAGAGGCAACGGCTACACCTTC. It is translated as CASSHPSQRGNGYTF.

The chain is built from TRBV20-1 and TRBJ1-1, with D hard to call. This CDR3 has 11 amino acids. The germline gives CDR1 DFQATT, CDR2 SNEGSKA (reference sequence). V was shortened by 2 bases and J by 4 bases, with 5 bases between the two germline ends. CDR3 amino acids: CSARRSTEAFF. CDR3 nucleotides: TGCAGTGCTAGAAGGAGCACTGAAGCTTTCTTT.

The CDR3 loop reads CASSPGAGGPVDTQYF. The CDR3 DNA is TGCGCCAGCAGCCCCGGCGCGGGGGGGCCAGTCGATACGCAGTATTTT. This chain links TRBV5-1 with TRBJ2-3, with TRBD2 identical over 9 bases. The CDR3 is 16 amino acids. Germline V gives CDR1 SGHRS, CDR2 YFSETQ. V lost 4 bases, J lost 6 bases, and 12 bases stayed unmatched.

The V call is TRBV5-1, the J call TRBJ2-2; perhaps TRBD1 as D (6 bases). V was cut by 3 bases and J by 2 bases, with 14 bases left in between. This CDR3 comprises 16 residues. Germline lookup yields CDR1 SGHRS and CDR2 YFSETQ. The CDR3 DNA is TGCGCCAGCAGCTATGGGGGCGTGGGCAACACCGGGGAGCTGTTTTTT. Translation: CASSYGGVGNTGELFF.

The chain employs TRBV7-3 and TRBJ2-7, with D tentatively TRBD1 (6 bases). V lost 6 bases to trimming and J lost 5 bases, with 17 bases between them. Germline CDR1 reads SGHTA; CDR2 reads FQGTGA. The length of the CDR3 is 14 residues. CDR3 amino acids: CASSQGRTDHEQYF. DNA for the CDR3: TGTGCCAGCAGTCAAGGCCGGACAGACCACGAGCAGTACTTC.

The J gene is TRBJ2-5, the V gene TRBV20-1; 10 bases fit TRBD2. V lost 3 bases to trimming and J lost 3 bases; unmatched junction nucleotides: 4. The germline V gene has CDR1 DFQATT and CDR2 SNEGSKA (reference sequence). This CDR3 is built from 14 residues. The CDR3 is CSASQRGGEETQYF. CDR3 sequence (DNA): TGCAGTGCTAGTCAGCGGGGGGGTGAAGAGACCCAGTACTTC.

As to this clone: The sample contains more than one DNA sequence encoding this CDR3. The CDR3 region has the DNA TGTGCCAGCTCACTCTTCCAAGAGACCCAGTACTTC. It yields the protein CASSLFQETQYF. The rearrangement links TRBV18 to TRBJ2-5; no clear D gene. Trimming cost V 4 bases and J 1 base, with 4 bases left between them. Germline V gene lookup returns CDR1 KGHSH and CDR2 LQKENI. The CDR3 runs to 12 residues. Based on the CDR3 plus reference TRBV18 and TRBJ2-5, the full variable domain is NAGVMQNPRHLVRRRGQEARLRCSPMKGHSHVYWYRQLPEEGLKFMVYLQKENIIDESGMPKERFSAEFPKEGPSILRIQQVVRGDSAAYFCASSLFQETQYFGPGTRLLVL.

The CDR3 DNA reads as TGTGCCAGCATGGCGGGAGGGGGGTCACCCCTCCACTTT. Translating it yields CASMAGGGSPLHF. This sequence joins TRBV28 and TRBJ1-6; perhaps TRBD1 as D (6 bases). V was shortened by 7 bases and J by 10 bases, with 14 bases between the two germline ends. The CDR3 runs 13 residues. The germline V gene encodes CDR1 MDHEN and CDR2 SYDVKM.

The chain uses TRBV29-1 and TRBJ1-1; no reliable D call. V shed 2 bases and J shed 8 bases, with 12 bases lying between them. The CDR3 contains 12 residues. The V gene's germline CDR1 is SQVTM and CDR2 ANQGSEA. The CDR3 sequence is CSVEFDGVEAFF. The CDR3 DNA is TGCAGCGTTGAATTCGATGGAGTAGAAGCTTTCTTT.

The CDR3 coding sequence is TGTGCCAGCAGTGAAGTAGGCAGGGGGAAAGCTTTCTTT. As protein: CASSEVGRGKAFF. The V gene is TRBV2, the J gene TRBJ1-1; 7 nucleotides agree with TRBD1. The germline V gene has CDR1 SNHLY and CDR2 FYNNEI. The ends lost 1 base at V and 9 bases at J; junction bases unmatched: 5. This CDR3 has 13 amino acids.

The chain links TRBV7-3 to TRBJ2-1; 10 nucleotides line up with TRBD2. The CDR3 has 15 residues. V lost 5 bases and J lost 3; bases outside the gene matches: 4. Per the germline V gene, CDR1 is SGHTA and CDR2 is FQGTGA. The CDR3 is CASSLAGEYYNEQFF. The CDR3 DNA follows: TGTGCCAGCAGCCTAGCGGGGGAATACTACAATGAGCAGTTCTTC.